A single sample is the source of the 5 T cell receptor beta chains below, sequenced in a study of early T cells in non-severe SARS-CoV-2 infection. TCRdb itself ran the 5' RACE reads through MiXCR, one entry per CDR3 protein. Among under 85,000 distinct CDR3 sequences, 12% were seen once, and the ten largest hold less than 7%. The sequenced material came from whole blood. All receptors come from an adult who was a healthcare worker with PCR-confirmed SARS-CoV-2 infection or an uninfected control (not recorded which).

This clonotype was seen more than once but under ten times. The CDR3 loop is CASSPGPGYGYTF. As DNA, the CDR3 is TGCGCCAGCAGCCCTGGACCAGGCTATGGCTACACCTTC. J is TRBJ1-2 and V is TRBV5-1; D unresolved. The CDR3 runs to 13 residues. V was trimmed by 4 bases and J by 4 bases, leaving 11 bases between them. Germline V gene sequence: CDR1 SGHRS, CDR2 YFSETQ.

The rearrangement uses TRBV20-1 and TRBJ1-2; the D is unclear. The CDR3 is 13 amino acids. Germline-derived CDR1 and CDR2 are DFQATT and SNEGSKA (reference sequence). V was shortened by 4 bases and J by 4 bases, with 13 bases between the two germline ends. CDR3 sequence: CSATPDSAYGYTF. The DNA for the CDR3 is TGCAGTGCTACCCCCGACTCTGCCTATGGCTACACCTTC.

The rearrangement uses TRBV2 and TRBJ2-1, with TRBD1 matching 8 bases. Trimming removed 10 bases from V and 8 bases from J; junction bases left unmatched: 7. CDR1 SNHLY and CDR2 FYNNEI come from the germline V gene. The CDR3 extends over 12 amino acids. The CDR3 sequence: CATHDRGDEQFF. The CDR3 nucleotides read TGTGCCACCCACGACAGGGGCGATGAGCAGTTCTTC.

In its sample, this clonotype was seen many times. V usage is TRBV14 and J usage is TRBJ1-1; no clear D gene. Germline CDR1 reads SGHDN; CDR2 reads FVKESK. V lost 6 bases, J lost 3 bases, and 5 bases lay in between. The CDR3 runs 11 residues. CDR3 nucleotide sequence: TGTGCCAGCAGTTTTGACACTGAAGCTTTCTTT. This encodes CASSFDTEAFF.

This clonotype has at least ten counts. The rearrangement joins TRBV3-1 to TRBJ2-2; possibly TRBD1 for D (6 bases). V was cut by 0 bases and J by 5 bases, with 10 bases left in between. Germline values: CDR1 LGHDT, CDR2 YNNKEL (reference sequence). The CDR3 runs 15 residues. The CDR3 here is CASSQETGWTGELFF. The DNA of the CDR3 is TGTGCCAGCAGCCAAGAAACAGGGTGGACCGGGGAGCTGTTTTTT. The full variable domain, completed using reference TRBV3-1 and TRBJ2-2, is DTAVSQTPKYLVTQMGNDKSIKCEQNLGHDTMYWYKQDSKKFLKIMFSYNNKELIINETVPNRFSPKSPDKAHLNLHINSLELGDSAVYFCASSQETGWTGELFFGEGSRLTVL.